The next 29 T cell receptor beta chains were all read from a single sample in a study of T-cell memory formation after mild COVID-19. TCRdb independently ran MiXCR on the 5' RACE reads; one entry per CDR3 protein. The sample has 190,000 or so distinct CDR3 sequences, about 21% seen once. The sample was PBMCs or a T cell subset sorted from them (not recorded which). These receptors all stem from an adult woman who had mild COVID-19 (a few samples of this study predate the infection). Cell type and time point are not known.

This clonotype was observed once. The gene calls are TRBV27 and TRBJ2-5; TRBD1 aligns across 9 bases. Germline values: CDR1 MNHEY, CDR2 SMNVEV (reference sequence). The J segment lost 5 bases and the V segment lost 5 bases, leaving 15 bases of the junction unmatched. This CDR3 region has 17 residues. The CDR3 loop is CASSPYKDRGGWETQYF. The CDR3 DNA sequence: TGTGCCAGCAGTCCCTACAAGGACAGGGGCGGTTGGGAGACCCAGTACTTC.

This chain joins TRBV5-6 and TRBJ1-5, with TRBD1 identical over 9 bases. V was clipped by 3 bases and J by 4 bases; unmatched bases: 2. This CDR3 spans 14 amino acids. CDR1 is SGHDT and CDR2 is YYEEEE in the germline V gene. CDR3 in DNA: TGTGCCAGCAGCTACGGGACAGGGAATCAGCCCCAGCATTTT. The encoded protein is CASSYGTGNQPQHF.

This clonotype turned up a few times. The J gene is TRBJ2-7, the V gene TRBV6-5; D possibly corresponds to TRBD2 (5 bases). Trimming stripped 2 bases from V and 0 bases from J, with 14 bases between. CDR1 is MNHEY and CDR2 is SVGAGI in the germline V gene. CDR3 length equals 16 residues. In DNA, the CDR3 is TGTGCCAGCAGTTACCGACTTGATCTAGCCTCCTACGAGCAGTACTTC. Translation gives CASSYRLDLASYEQYF.

This sequence joins TRBV29-1 and TRBJ1-1, with TRBD1 identical over 7 bases. Germline V lookup: CDR1 SQVTM, CDR2 ANQGSEA. The J segment lost 4 bases and the V segment lost 3 bases, leaving 5 bases of the junction unmatched. CDR3 size: 13 residues. CDR3 loop: CSVDTGDGTEAFF. CDR3 DNA sequence: TGCAGCGTTGATACAGGGGATGGCACTGAAGCTTTCTTT.

This clonotype was counted only a few times. J is TRBJ2-5 and V is TRBV12-3 or TRBV12-4; 10 bases agree with TRBD1. This CDR3 spans 14 amino acids. After removal of 3 bases from V and 2 bases from J, the junction contained 0 bases not matched to a gene. The CDR3 nucleotides are TGTGCCAGCAGTTTGGACAGGGGGCAAGAGACCCAGTACTTC. Protein sequence: CASSLDRGQETQYF.

V and J are TRBV27 and TRBJ2-5; 7 bases align to TRBD2. Germline V gene sequence: CDR1 MNHEY, CDR2 SMNVEV (reference sequence). The V and J ends lost 4 bases and 10 bases, in that order; junction bases with no gene match: 12. This CDR3 is built from 14 residues. DNA for the CDR3: TGTGCCAGCAGTTCCGGGACTATCGGAAGAGACCAGTACTTC. Translation: CASSSGTIGRDQYF.

The chain joins TRBV12-3 or TRBV12-4 to TRBJ1-3, with no clear D. Trimming removed 5 bases at V and 0 bases at J, with 11 bases between. This CDR3 is 15 amino acids long. CDR3 sequence reads: CASSPESFSGNTIYF. As DNA, the CDR3 is TGTGCCAGCAGTCCCGAAAGTTTCTCTGGAAACACCATATATTTT.

The chain couples TRBV29-1 to TRBJ2-1; D may correspond to TRBD1 or TRBD2 (5 bases each). There are 16 residues in the CDR3. The V and J ends lost 6 bases and 2 bases respectively, with 20 bases between them. Germline loops: CDR1 SQVTM, CDR2 ANQGSEA. The chain's CDR3 is CSVEGVRDQPYNEQFF. The CDR3 nucleotides read TGCAGCGTCGAGGGTGTCAGGGACCAACCCTACAATGAGCAGTTCTTC.

The CDR3, as DNA: TGTGCCACTTCGGGGTTTGGCCCGTACAATGAGCAGTTCTTC. As protein: CATSGFGPYNEQFF. V is TRBV12-3 or TRBV12-4 and J is TRBJ2-1, with D possibly matching TRBD2 (5 bases). The CDR3 covers 14 residues. Trimming took off 10 bases at V and 4 bases at J, with 17 bases between the two ends.

This clonotype turned up a few times. The chain combines TRBV4-3 with TRBJ2-2; TRBD2 agrees at 9 bases. Germline assignment: CDR1 LGHNA and CDR2 YSLEER. CDR3 length: 17 amino acids. The junction had 4 bases not matched to a gene; V was cut back by 0 bases and J by 2 bases. The CDR3 loop is CASSQDVAGDNTGELFF. As DNA, the CDR3 is TGCGCCAGCAGCCAAGACGTAGCGGGAGACAACACCGGGGAGCTGTTTTTT.

This clonotype was counted between two and nine times. The rearrangement links TRBV10-3 to TRBJ2-7, with D perhaps being TRBD1 or TRBD2 (7 bases each). Looked up from germline, CDR1 is ENHRY and CDR2 is SYGVKD. This CDR3 is 15 amino acids long. V lost 5 bases, J lost 2 bases, and 16 bases lay in between. In DNA form, the CDR3 reads TGTGCCATCAGTTTAGGGGGGGACAGCACCTACGAGCAGTACTTC. It yields the protein CAISLGGDSTYEQYF.

This clonotype appeared a few times. This chain joins TRBV12-3 or TRBV12-4 and TRBJ2-7, with 7 bases identical to TRBD1. Trimming at V came to 5 bases and at J to 3 bases, leaving 7 bases not matched to a gene. The CDR3 runs to 14 residues. The CDR3 loop is CASSLPGQRYEQYF. The CDR3 nucleotides are TGTGCCAGCAGTCTGCCGGGACAGCGCTACGAGCAGTACTTC.

This clonotype was seen more than once but under ten times. This sequence joins TRBV7-9 and TRBJ1-5; tentatively, D is TRBD1 (5 bases). The CDR3 runs to 19 residues. V lost 5 bases and J 3 bases, leaving 26 bases between the germline ends. Germline CDR1 and CDR2: SEHNR and FQNEAQ (reference sequence). The CDR3 loop is CASSGSSQTAGISNQPQHF. The CDR3, as DNA: TGTGCCAGCAGCGGTTCGAGTCAGACGGCAGGGATCTCCAATCAGCCCCAGCATTTT. The variable domain in full, with the rest retrieved from reference TRBV7-9 and TRBJ1-5, is DTGVSQNPRHKITKRGQNVTFRCDPISEHNRLYWYRQTLGQGPEFLTYFQNEAQLEKSRLLSDRFSAERPKGSFSTLEIQRTEQGDSAMYLCASSGSSQTAGISNQPQHFGDGTRLSIL.

This rearrangement joins TRBV11-2 to TRBJ2-5, with 12 bases lining up with TRBD2. This CDR3 has 17 residues. V lost 5 bases and J lost 5; bases outside the gene matches: 12. From germline, CDR1 is SGHAT and CDR2 FQNNGV. This CDR3 reads CASSPGLAGLPGETQYF. The CDR3 region has the DNA TGTGCCAGCAGCCCTGGACTAGCGGGACTCCCGGGGGAGACCCAGTACTTC.

V and J are TRBV5-1 and TRBJ2-1; D is unresolved. V was shortened by 2 bases and J by 3 bases, with 9 bases between the two germline ends. Germline V gene sequence: CDR1 SGHRS, CDR2 YFSETQ. CDR3 length: 14 amino acids. CDR3 sequence: CASSFPGYYNEQFF. In DNA form, the CDR3 reads TGCGCCAGCAGCTTCCCAGGATACTACAATGAGCAGTTCTTC.

The genes are TRBV7-9 and TRBJ2-5; D possibly corresponds to TRBD1 (6 bases). The CDR3 spans 12 residues. Germline-derived CDR1 and CDR2 are SEHNR and FQNEAQ (reference sequence). Trimming stripped 5 bases from V and 5 bases from J, with 9 bases between. The CDR3 spells CASSADRETQYF. The CDR3 DNA is TGTGCCAGCAGCGCAGACAGGGAGACCCAGTACTTC.

This clonotype occurred a few times. The gene calls are TRBV19 and TRBJ2-7; D is undetermined. The CDR3 has 11 residues. V dropped 1 base and J dropped 6 bases, with 4 bases sitting between them. Germline CDR1 is LNHDA and CDR2 is SQIVND (reference sequence). CDR3 coding DNA: TGTGCCAGTAGTATAGGGGGCGAGCAGTACTTC. This sequence encodes CASSIGGEQYF. The full variable domain, in which reference TRBV19 and TRBJ2-7 provide the parts outside the CDR3, is DGGITQSPKYLFRKEGQNVTLSCEQNLNHDAMYWYRQDPGQGLRLIYYSQIVNDFQKGDIAEGYSVSREKKESFPLTVTSAQKNPTAFYLCASSIGGEQYFGPGTRLTVT.

Here the CDR3 reads CASSYSGGAWYNEQFF. The DNA for the CDR3 is TGTGCCAGCAGTTACTCCGGGGGGGCATGGTACAATGAGCAGTTCTTC. This sequence joins TRBV6-5 and TRBJ2-1; 8 positions match TRBD2. This CDR3 region has 16 residues. The junction had 5 bases not matched to a gene; V was cut back by 0 bases and J by 4 bases. Looked up from germline, CDR1 is MNHEY and CDR2 is SVGAGI.

This clonotype was picked up a small number of times. As DNA, the CDR3 is TGTGCCAGCAGTCTGGACAGGGGTAATGGCTACACCTTC. Amino acids: CASSLDRGNGYTF. The genes are TRBV6-5 and TRBJ1-2, with 9 bases identical to TRBD1. V lost 5 bases to trimming and J lost 6 bases; unmatched junction nucleotides: 4. Looked up from germline, CDR1 is MNHEY and CDR2 is SVGAGI. The CDR3 length is 13 residues.

This clonotype was observed a few times. J is TRBJ2-7 and V is TRBV7-9; no reliable D call. V was trimmed by 4 bases and J by 6 bases, leaving 7 bases between them. The CDR3 has 11 residues. Germline values: CDR1 SEHNR, CDR2 FQNEAQ (reference sequence). In nucleotides, the CDR3 is TGTGCCAGCAGCTGGACCGGCGAGCAGTACTTC. Residues: CASSWTGEQYF.

The genes are TRBV9 and TRBJ1-6; tentatively, D is TRBD1 (6 bases). Trimming took 6 bases from V and 6 from J, leaving 16 bases between them. The CDR3 length is 15 residues. Germline CDR1 reads SGDLS; CDR2 reads YYNGEE. In DNA, the CDR3 is TGTGCCAGCACTATTAGCGGGGGGCTTAATTCACCCCTCCACTTT. Protein: CASTISGGLNSPLHF.

V is TRBV5-6 and J is TRBJ2-7; D is unresolved. This CDR3 has 14 amino acids. V was trimmed by 3 bases and J by 2 bases, leaving 12 bases between them. Germline CDR1 reads SGHDT; CDR2 reads YYEEEE. CDR3 amino acids: CASSSGTSPYEQYF. CDR3 in DNA: TGTGCCAGCAGCTCGGGTACAAGTCCCTACGAGCAGTACTTC.

This clonotype was detected only a few times. The CDR3 loop is CASSQVTSGTDTQYF. In DNA, the CDR3 is TGCGCCAGCAGCCAAGTGACTAGCGGCACAGATACGCAGTATTTT. This chain uses TRBV4-3 with TRBJ2-3; 8 bases fit TRBD2. The ends lost 1 base at V and 1 base at J; junction bases unmatched: 1. Germline V lookup: CDR1 LGHNA, CDR2 YSLEER. This CDR3 has 15 residues.

V gene TRBV12-3 or TRBV12-4 combines with J gene TRBJ2-1; TRBD2 might be the D (6 bases). The length of the CDR3 is 16 residues. Trimming took 7 bases from V and 0 from J, leaving 16 bases between them. CDR3 sequence (DNA): TGTGCCAGCACCACGGTGGGACTCAGCTCCTACAATGAGCAGTTCTTC. Protein product: CASTTVGLSSYNEQFF.

V and J are TRBV21-1 and TRBJ2-5; the table assigns TRBD1, which was not confirmed against the DNA. TRBV21-1 is termed a pseudogene. This CDR3 region has 14 residues. As DNA, the CDR3 is TGTGCCAGCAGCAAACGGGGGGCCCAAGAGACCCAGTACTTC. Its protein product is CASSKRGAQETQYF.

The chain is built from TRBV11-3 and TRBJ1-5; D unresolved. Trimming shortened V by 6 bases and J by 0 bases, and 9 bases separated the two germline ends. There are 14 residues in the CDR3. Germline V gene sequence: CDR1 SGHNT, CDR2 YENEEA. The chain's CDR3 is CASRYKNSNQPQHF. The CDR3 bases are TGTGCCAGCAGGTACAAAAATAGCAATCAGCCCCAGCATTTT.

The gene calls are TRBV6-5 and TRBJ1-3; 7 bases fit TRBD1. After removal of 4 bases from V and 0 bases from J, the junction contained 6 bases not matched to a gene. The CDR3 is 16 residues long. From germline, CDR1 is MNHEY and CDR2 SVGAGI. DNA of the CDR3: TGTGCCAGCAGTTCTGGGGACAGAATCTCTGGAAACACCATATATTTT. Translated: CASSSGDRISGNTIYF.

This chain uses TRBV25-1 with TRBJ1-5; D gene uncertain. The CDR3 consists of 15 residues. Trimming cost V 1 base and J 2 bases, with 9 bases left between them. Germline V gene lookup returns CDR1 MGHDK and CDR2 SYGVNS. The CDR3 coding sequence is TGTGCCAGCAGTGAATCTGGTGTAGGCAATCAGCCCCAGCATTTT. It codes for CASSESGVGNQPQHF.

Only one count was recorded for this clonotype. The chain employs TRBV27 and TRBJ2-7; D is ambiguous. The CDR3 spans 13 residues. Germline values: CDR1 MNHEY, CDR2 SMNVEV (reference sequence). V gave up 6 bases and J gave up 3 bases, with 12 bases separating them. The CDR3: CASSGLDLYEQYF. DNA for the CDR3: TGTGCCAGCAGCGGATTGGACCTCTACGAGCAGTACTTC.